This TCR beta chain was captured in a study of blood T cell repertoires in COVID-19. Study-level information: The samples span acute and convalescent COVID-19 from the United States, Italy and Spain.

Germline CDR1 is SGDLS and CDR2 is YYNGEE. The CDR3 extends over 15 amino acids. Trimming removed 0 bases at V and 0 bases at J, with 10 bases between. The method was immunoSEQ multiplex PCR; TCRdb's version includes in-frame clones alone and lacks a portion of them. The table has some 100,000 clones, approximately 78% seen once. This chain uses TRBV9 with TRBJ2-7, with no clear D. Material: peripheral blood. This clonotype originated in a human donor in a cohort sampled during active COVID-19. In nucleotides, the CDR3 is TGTGCCAGCAGCGTAGCAGGAACAGACTCCTACGAGCAGTACTTC. Amino acids: CASSVAGTDSYEQYF.